The 12 T cell receptor beta chains listed next were all sequenced from one sample in a study of shared clonotypes between healthy human individuals. Produced via immunoSEQ multiplex PCR; TCRdb's table is partial and in-frame only. The table has 2.3 million or so clones, 85% to 95% seen once. Sequencing was carried out using naive CD4+ T cells from PBMCs. Subset: CD45RA+ positively selected. The receptors shown here come from a man between 18 and 29 years old in good health. Some clones in this sample may be carry-over from other donors' samples.

CDR3 bases: TGCGCCAGCAACAGGGGGGGCCCGGGGACAGATACGCAGTATTTT. Its translation is CASNRGGPGTDTQYF. The chain couples TRBV5-1 to TRBJ2-3, with D perhaps matching TRBD1 (8 bases). The ends were cut back, 6 bases at V and 3 bases at J, with 17 bases in the middle. This CDR3 spans 15 amino acids. In germline, CDR1 is SGHRS, CDR2 YFSETQ.

The gene calls are TRBV29-1 and TRBJ2-1, with a possible D match to TRBD1 (5 bases). The CDR3 length is 13 residues. V lost 4 bases, J lost 8 bases, and 15 bases lay in between. Germline CDR1 SQVTM, CDR2 ANQGSEA. The DNA of the CDR3 is TGCAGCGTTGGGGCAGGGTGGGGCGATGAGCAGTTCTTC. It codes for CSVGAGWGDEQFF.

The J gene is TRBJ2-5, the V gene TRBV9; 7 bases are a match to TRBD2. This CDR3 comprises 15 residues. Germline V gene lookup returns CDR1 SGDLS and CDR2 YYNGEE. V was pared by 8 bases and J by 2 bases, with 12 bases of the junction left unmatched. CDR3 coding DNA: TGTGCCAGTGGATGGGCTAGCGGATTACAAGAGACCCAGTACTTC. The encoded protein is CASGWASGLQETQYF. Full variable domain (missing parts from reference TRBV9 and TRBJ2-5): DSGVTQTPKHLITATGQRVTLRCSPRSGDLSVYWYQQSLDQGLQFLIQYYNGEERAKGNILERFSAQQFPDLHSELNLSSLELGDSALYFCASGWASGLQETQYFGPGTRLLVL.

The V gene is TRBV7-9, the J gene TRBJ2-7; 8 bases agree with TRBD2. Per the germline V gene, CDR1 is SEHNR and CDR2 is FQNEAQ (reference sequence). V shed 5 bases and J 4 bases; nucleotides not matched to a gene: 13. This CDR3 has 16 amino acids. CDR3 residues: CASSPQGSGTLYEQYF. In nucleotides, the CDR3 is TGTGCCAGCAGCCCCCAGGGTAGCGGGACTTTATACGAGCAGTACTTC.

This clone appeared a single time. The chain recombines TRBV28 with TRBJ2-3; 7 bases align to TRBD1. Germline loops: CDR1 MDHEN, CDR2 SYDVKM. V gave up 6 bases and J gave up 0 bases; unmatched junction bases: 6. The CDR3 is 15 residues long. The CDR3 is CASSPGQPSTDTQYF. CDR3 bases: TGTGCCAGCAGCCCGGGACAGCCAAGCACAGATACGCAGTATTTT. The whole variable domain, remainder taken from reference TRBV28 and TRBJ2-3, is DVKVTQSSRYLVKRTGEKVFLECVQDMDHENMFWYRQDPGLGLRLIYFSYDVKMKEKGDIPEGYSVSREKKERFSLILESASTNQTSMYLCASSPGQPSTDTQYFGPGTRLTVL.

This chain uses TRBV11-2 with TRBJ2-2, with unresolved D. This CDR3 comprises 15 residues. CDR1 is SGHAT, CDR2 FQNNGV, per germline. The ends were cut back, 5 bases at V and 6 bases at J, with 16 bases in the middle. The CDR3 DNA is TGTGCCAGCAGCCTGCGGATAGCTGGGCCCGGGGAGCTGTTTTTT. It yields the protein CASSLRIAGPGELFF.

V and J are TRBV11-3 and TRBJ2-7; D perhaps matches TRBD1 (6 bases). Trimming removed 4 bases at V and 7 bases at J, with 11 bases between. Germline assignment: CDR1 SGHNT and CDR2 YENEEA. The CDR3 has 12 amino acids. CDR3 protein: CASSSWGHEQYF. In DNA form, the CDR3 reads TGTGCCAGCAGCTCCTGGGGGCATGAGCAGTACTTC.

V is TRBV14 and J is TRBJ2-7; no definite D call. Trimming took off 4 bases at V and 6 bases at J, with 19 bases between the two ends. Germline lookup yields CDR1 SGHDN and CDR2 FVKESK. The CDR3 totals 15 residues. The CDR3 spells CASSPLGYSMGEQYF. The CDR3 nucleotides read TGTGCCAGCAGCCCGCTGGGGTACAGTATGGGCGAGCAGTACTTC.

The V and J genes are TRBV5-1 and TRBJ1-3, with D maybe TRBD1 (5 bases). CDR1 is SGHRS, CDR2 YFSETQ, per germline. The CDR3 spans 14 residues. Between the trimmed V and J ends, which lost 3 bases and 3 bases, there was a span of 10 bases. DNA of the CDR3: TGCGCCAGCAGCTGGGGCACAGGTGGAAACACCATATATTTT. It codes for CASSWGTGGNTIYF.

CDR3 nucleotide sequence: TGCGCCAGCAGCGCCGGGACCCCTGGCGTCAATGGCTACACCTTC. This codes for CASSAGTPGVNGYTF. This sequence joins TRBV4-1 and TRBJ1-2; possible D gene TRBD1, 5 bases. Germline values: CDR1 MGHRA, CDR2 YSYEKL. Between the trimmed V and J ends, which lost 5 bases and 6 bases, there was a span of 19 bases. The length of the CDR3 is 15 residues.

V and J are TRBV5-1 and TRBJ2-1; TRBD1 matches 11 bases. The CDR3 consists of 16 residues. With 0 bases clipped from V and 5 bases from J, the junction kept 4 bases outside the gene matches. CDR1 and CDR2 (germline): SGHRS, YFSETQ. The CDR3 coding sequence is TGCGCCAGCAGCTTGGGAGGGACAGGGGGAGACAATGAGCAGTTCTTC. It encodes CASSLGGTGGDNEQFF.

The chain links TRBV4-3 to TRBJ2-5; D may be TRBD1 or TRBD2 (5 bases each). The CDR3 is 15 amino acids. The germline V gene has CDR1 LGHNA and CDR2 YSLEER. Trimming cost V 0 bases and J 0 bases, with 8 bases left between them. The CDR3, as DNA: TGCGCCAGCAGCCAAGAACGGGGCTACCAAGAGACCCAGTACTTC. This sequence encodes CASSQERGYQETQYF.